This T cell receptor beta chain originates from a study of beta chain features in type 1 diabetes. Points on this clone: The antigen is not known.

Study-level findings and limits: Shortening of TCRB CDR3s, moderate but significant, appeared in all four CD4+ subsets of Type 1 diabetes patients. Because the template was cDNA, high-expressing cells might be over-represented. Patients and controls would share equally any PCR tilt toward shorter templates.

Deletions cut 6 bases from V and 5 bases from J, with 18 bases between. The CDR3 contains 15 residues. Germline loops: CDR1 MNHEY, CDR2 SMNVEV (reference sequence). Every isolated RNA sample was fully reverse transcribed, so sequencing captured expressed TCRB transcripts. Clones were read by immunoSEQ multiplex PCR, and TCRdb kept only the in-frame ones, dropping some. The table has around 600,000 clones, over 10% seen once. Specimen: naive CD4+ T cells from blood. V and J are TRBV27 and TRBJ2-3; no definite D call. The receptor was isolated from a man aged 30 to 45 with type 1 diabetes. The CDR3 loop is CASRVRFGQRDTQYF. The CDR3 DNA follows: TGTGCCAGCAGGGTGCGTTTCGGGCAAAGAGATACGCAGTATTTT.